These 32 T cell receptor beta chains came from one sample sequenced in a study of cytomegalovirus exposure and HLA in healthy donors. Both 60 Vbeta primers and 13 Jbeta primers went into the PCR. TCRdb's copy holds only in-frame clones and misses some; the assay was immunoSEQ multiplex PCR. Among 100,000 to 150,000 clones, 80% were seen once, and the ten largest hold 0.95% to 1.5%. The sequenced sample consisted of PBMCs. The source of these receptors is a female donor in good health and CMV-seronegative.

The chain employs TRBV10-2 and TRBJ2-5, with no clear D. Trimming removed 4 bases from V and 4 bases from J, with 16 bases in between. The CDR3 loop spans 15 amino acids. CDR1 WSHSY and CDR2 SAAADI come from the germline V gene. This CDR3 reads CASSAQALTLETQYF. CDR3 nucleotide sequence: TGCGCCAGCAGTGCCCAGGCCCTGACCTTAGAGACCCAGTACTTC.

This chain uses TRBV5-1 with TRBJ1-2; TRBD1 agrees at 9 bases. The CDR3 extends over 14 amino acids. Germline V lookup: CDR1 SGHRS, CDR2 YFSETQ. Trimming removed 1 base from V and 5 bases from J; junction bases left unmatched: 3. CDR3 in amino acids: CASSLWTGEYGYTF. CDR3 bases: TGCGCCAGCAGCTTGTGGACAGGGGAATATGGCTACACCTTC.

This chain uses TRBV18 with TRBJ1-5; 10 bases align to TRBD1. With V trimmed by 3 bases and J by 5 bases, 4 bases remained unmatched. The CDR3 is 15 amino acids. Germline V gene lookup returns CDR1 KGHSH and CDR2 LQKENI. This CDR3 reads CASSPGQGRDQPQHF. The DNA for the CDR3 is TGTGCCAGCTCACCGGGACAGGGGAGGGATCAGCCCCAGCATTTT.

The chain links TRBV7-3 to TRBJ2-7; 10 nucleotides agree with TRBD2. The CDR3 runs to 20 residues. After removal of 4 bases from V and 0 bases from J, the junction contained 18 bases not matched to a gene. Germline CDR1 and CDR2: SGHTA and FQGTGA. CDR3 residues: CASSSPSETSGLSHSYEQYF. As DNA, the CDR3 is TGTGCCAGCAGCTCCCCGAGTGAGACTAGCGGGCTTTCCCACTCCTACGAGCAGTACTTC.

The chain uses TRBV9 and TRBJ2-5; 10 nucleotides line up with TRBD2. The end of the DNA aligns better with TRBJ2-7, so the J call may be wrong. Germline values: CDR1 SGDLS, CDR2 YYNGEE. The CDR3 spans 13 residues. The CDR3 here is CASSRTSGYEQYF. CDR3 bases: TGTGCCAGCAGCCGGACTAGCGGCTACGAGCAGTACTTC.

This clone has only one observation. J is TRBJ2-6 and V is TRBV5-1; TRBD2 is a possible D gene (6 bases). The CDR3 runs 15 residues. V was shortened by 3 bases and J by 0 bases, with 7 bases between the two germline ends. The germline CDR1 and CDR2 sequences are SGHRS and YFSETQ. This chain's CDR3 is CASSSGGSGANVLTF. The CDR3 nucleotides read TGCGCCAGCAGCTCCGGGGGCTCTGGGGCCAACGTCCTGACTTTC.

The rearrangement uses TRBV5-1 and TRBJ2-5, with D perhaps matching TRBD2 (7 bases). Looked up from germline, CDR1 is SGHRS and CDR2 is YFSETQ. CDR3 length: 13 amino acids. V lost 7 bases and J 3 bases, leaving 13 bases between the germline ends. In DNA, the CDR3 is TGCGCCAGCCAGCTAGGGGGGGAAGAGACCCAGTACTTC. Translating gives CASQLGGEETQYF.

The chain recombines TRBV7-8 with TRBJ1-6, with 9 bases fitting TRBD1. This CDR3 has 17 amino acids. The ends lost 1 base at V and 6 bases at J; junction bases unmatched: 7. Germline V gives CDR1 SGHVS, CDR2 FQNEAQ. The CDR3 region has the DNA TGTGCCAGCAGCTTAGTGGGCGGGACAGGGAGTAATTCACCCCTCCACTTT. This sequence encodes CASSLVGGTGSNSPLHF.

The chain couples TRBV30 to TRBJ1-5; D gene unclear. Germline CDR1 reads GTSNPN; CDR2 reads SVGIG (reference sequence). CDR3 size: 13 residues. V dropped 4 bases and J dropped 4 bases, with 11 bases sitting between them. The CDR3, as DNA: TGTGCCTGGAATCCGGGTTTGAATCAGCCCCAGCATTTT. Amino acids: CAWNPGLNQPQHF.

The genes are TRBV18 and TRBJ1-4; 8 bases are a match to TRBD1. CDR3 length: 15 residues. Germline V gene lookup returns CDR1 KGHSH and CDR2 LQKENI. The trim removed 1 base at V and 3 bases at J, leaving 1 base unmatched. This CDR3 reads CASSPLTGANEKLFF. The CDR3 DNA sequence: TGTGCCAGCTCACCACTGACAGGGGCTAATGAAAAACTGTTTTTT.

This clone came up once. J is TRBJ1-2 and V is TRBV30; a weak D match, TRBD1 (5 bases). V lost 0 bases and J lost 4, with 15 bases in between. Germline V gene data show CDR1 as GTSNPN and CDR2 as SVGIG (reference sequence). The CDR3 covers 15 residues. This chain's CDR3 is CAWSVTLGGIYGYTF. CDR3 sequence (DNA): TGTGCCTGGAGTGTAACCCTTGGGGGGATCTATGGCTACACCTTC.

The gene calls are TRBV9 and TRBJ1-2; D is unresolved. Trimming removed 2 bases at V and 8 bases at J, with 13 bases between. From germline, CDR1 is SGDLS and CDR2 YYNGEE. The CDR3 covers 13 residues. This chain's CDR3 is CASSVGISGGYTF. The DNA for the CDR3 is TGTGCCAGCAGCGTTGGGATAAGCGGCGGCTACACCTTC.

This clone was seen once. The V and J genes are TRBV7-8 and TRBJ1-5; 7 positions match TRBD1. With V trimmed by 5 bases and J by 5 bases, 6 bases remained unmatched. CDR1 is SGHVS, CDR2 FQNEAQ, per germline. The CDR3 has 14 residues. Written as DNA, the CDR3 is TGTGCCAGCAGCCTGGGACAGCCCTATCAGCCCCAGCATTTT. It translates to CASSLGQPYQPQHF.

This chain connects TRBV21-1 to TRBJ1-5; TRBD1, the table's D call, lacks a check against the DNA. TRBV21-1 is designated a pseudogene. The CDR3 is 18 residues long. This CDR3 is CASSQEGQGPYSNQPQHF. As DNA, the CDR3 is TGTGCCAGCAGCCAAGAAGGACAGGGACCATATAGCAATCAGCCCCAGCATTTT.

This rearrangement joins TRBV19 to TRBJ2-1; TRBD1 matches at 10 bases. V shed 7 bases and J 10 bases; nucleotides not matched to a gene: 16. The CDR3 spans 16 residues. From germline, CDR1 is LNHDA and CDR2 SQIVND (reference sequence). The CDR3, as DNA: TGTGCCAGTACCACACACTCCGACAGGGGGCGCTTCGAGCAGTTCTTC. This gives the protein CASTTHSDRGRFEQFF. The full variable domain, with the rest looked up from reference TRBV19 and TRBJ2-1, is DGGITQSPKYLFRKEGQNVTLSCEQNLNHDAMYWYRQDPGQGLRLIYYSQIVNDFQKGDIAEGYSVSREKKESFPLTVTSAQKNPTAFYLCASTTHSDRGRFEQFFGPGTRLTVL.

This clone was counted only a few times. The chain joins TRBV10-3 to TRBJ1-1, with D perhaps matching TRBD1 (5 bases). This CDR3 contains 13 residues. With 6 bases removed from V and 5 bases from J, the gap between germline ends came to 13 bases. The V gene's germline CDR1 is ENHRY and CDR2 SYGVKD. CDR3 bases: TGTGCCATCAGCCCTCAGGGAAGGACTGAAGCTTTCTTT. This gives the protein CAISPQGRTEAFF.

The chain recombines TRBV5-1 with TRBJ1-1; 9 bases are a match to TRBD1. In germline, CDR1 is SGHRS, CDR2 YFSETQ. With V trimmed by 4 bases and J by 1 base, 11 bases remained unmatched. The CDR3 totals 17 residues. The CDR3 nucleotides are TGCGCCAGCAGCGGAGATACAGGGGGCGCGGGGAACACTGAAGCTTTCTTT. It is translated as CASSGDTGGAGNTEAFF.

This sequence joins TRBV2 and TRBJ2-5; D gene ambiguous. CDR1 and CDR2 (germline): SNHLY, FYNNEI. V was pared by 8 bases and J by 5 bases, with 15 bases between. CDR3 size: 13 residues. The CDR3 sequence: CASHAALRETQYF. CDR3 coding DNA: TGTGCCAGCCACGCTGCCCTTCGGGAGACCCAGTACTTC. Full variable domain (outside the CDR3, taken from reference TRBV2 and TRBJ2-5): EPEVTQTPSHQVTQMGQEVILRCVPISNHLYFYWYRQILGQKVEFLVSFYNNEISEKSEIFDDQFSVERPDGSNFTLKIRSTKLEDSAMYFCASHAALRETQYFGPGTRLLVL.

This clone was seen once. The chain recombines TRBV9 with TRBJ2-1, with D possibly TRBD2 on 5 matching bases. CDR1 and CDR2 from the germline V gene are SGDLS and YYNGEE. The CDR3 runs 13 residues. Trimming stripped 0 bases from V and 6 bases from J, with 7 bases between. The chain's CDR3 is CASSVGGFNEQFF. The DNA of the CDR3 is TGTGCCAGCAGCGTAGGAGGGTTCAATGAGCAGTTCTTC.

The rearrangement joins TRBV5-6 to TRBJ1-2; 12 nucleotides match TRBD1. Germline values: CDR1 SGHDT, CDR2 YYEEEE. J lost 4 bases, V lost 3 bases, and 10 bases had no gene match. This CDR3 has 17 residues. This chain's CDR3 is CASSYNRDRGRVYGYTF. DNA for the CDR3: TGTGCCAGCAGCTACAACCGGGACAGGGGGCGCGTCTATGGCTACACCTTC.

The CDR3 here is CASSGTSGRSLETQYF. The CDR3 DNA follows: TGTGCCAGTAGTGGGACTAGCGGGCGTAGCCTGGAGACCCAGTACTTC. The chain carries TRBV19 and TRBJ2-5, with TRBD2 matching 12 bases. V gave up 5 bases and J gave up 5 bases; unmatched junction bases: 9. Germline V lookup: CDR1 LNHDA, CDR2 SQIVND (reference sequence). The CDR3 has 16 residues.

The chain combines TRBV27 with TRBJ1-1; 7 positions match TRBD1. Per germline, CDR1 MNHEY and CDR2 SMNVEV (reference sequence). V trimming: 3 bases; J trimming: 1 base; junction bases outside the gene matches: 8. The CDR3 is 16 residues long. In DNA form, the CDR3 reads TGTGCCAGCAGTTTCCAGACAGGGCGGAGGAACACTGAAGCTTTCTTT. It specifies CASSFQTGRRNTEAFF.

V and J are TRBV30 and TRBJ1-5; 12 bases match TRBD1. The CDR3 totals 18 residues. V was pared by 2 bases and J by 0 bases, with 8 bases of the junction left unmatched. CDR1 and CDR2 (germline): GTSNPN, SVGIG (reference sequence). CDR3 sequence reads: CAWSSRDRGLSSNQPQHF. The CDR3 DNA is TGTGCCTGGAGTTCCCGGGACAGGGGGCTTTCTAGCAATCAGCCCCAGCATTTT.

The DNA of the CDR3 is TGTGCCAGCACTAACACAGATACGCAGTATTTT. It specifies CASTNTDTQYF. The V gene is TRBV5-4, the J gene TRBJ2-3; the D is unclear. Trimming cost V 6 bases and J 2 bases, with 4 bases left between them. The germline V gene encodes CDR1 SGHNT and CDR2 YYREEE (reference sequence). The CDR3 has 11 amino acids.

The V and J genes are TRBV10-2 and TRBJ2-7; D perhaps matches TRBD1 (7 bases). The length of the CDR3 is 14 residues. Trimming left V 7 bases short and J 6 bases short, with 19 bases between. Germline lookup yields CDR1 WSHSY and CDR2 SAAADI. CDR3 region: CASKRLGDRPEQYF. The CDR3 nucleotides read TGCGCCAGCAAGAGACTAGGGGACAGACCCGAGCAGTACTTC.

The chain recombines TRBV4-1 with TRBJ2-1; D gene uncertain. The germline CDR1 and CDR2 sequences are MGHRA and YSYEKL. This CDR3 region has 14 residues. V lost 1 base, J lost 1 base, and 5 bases lay in between. CDR3 nucleotide sequence: TGCGCCAGCAGCCAAGGAGAGTCCTACAATGAGCAGTTCTTC. This codes for CASSQGESYNEQFF.

The genes are TRBV19 and TRBJ2-4; TRBD2 is a possible D gene (5 bases). The V end was cut by 4 bases, the J end by 3 bases, with 16 bases between. The CDR3 sequence is 16 residues long. Looked up from germline, CDR1 is LNHDA and CDR2 is SQIVND (reference sequence). In DNA form, the CDR3 reads TGTGCCAGTAGTACCACGAGTAGCGCTATCAAAAACATTCAGTACTTC. Protein product: CASSTTSSAIKNIQYF.

The rearrangement uses TRBV11-2 and TRBJ1-3; TRBD1 agrees at 7 bases. Germline CDR1 SGHAT, CDR2 FQNNGV. The length of the CDR3 is 13 residues. V shed 5 bases, J shed 4 bases, and the junction held 2 bases outside the gene matches. This CDR3 is CASSTGQGNTIYF. The CDR3 bases are TGTGCCAGCAGCACGGGACAGGGAAACACCATATATTTT.

The chain recombines TRBV9 with TRBJ2-2; D unresolved. Germline V gene data show CDR1 as SGDLS and CDR2 as YYNGEE. This CDR3 spans 12 amino acids. The V end was cut by 4 bases, the J end by 7 bases, with 8 bases between. CDR3 in DNA: TGTGCCAGCAGCCCCTCTAACGGGGAGCTGTTTTTT. Translated, it gives CASSPSNGELFF.

The chain carries TRBV9 and TRBJ2-7; possibly TRBD1 for D (6 bases). The germline gives CDR1 SGDLS, CDR2 YYNGEE. The CDR3 extends over 15 amino acids. Trimming stripped 0 bases from V and 3 bases from J, with 13 bases between. CDR3 DNA sequence: TGTGCCAGCAGCGTAGATGCTCAGGGGCTCTACGAGCAGTACTTC. Amino acid sequence: CASSVDAQGLYEQYF. The entire variable domain, with the rest obtained from reference TRBV9 and TRBJ2-7, is as follows: DSGVTQTPKHLITATGQRVTLRCSPRSGDLSVYWYQQSLDQGLQFLIQYYNGEERAKGNILERFSAQQFPDLHSELNLSSLELGDSALYFCASSVDAQGLYEQYFGPGTRLTVT.

J is TRBJ2-1 and V is TRBV9; possible D gene TRBD2, 6 bases. The germline CDR1 and CDR2 sequences are SGDLS and YYNGEE. V lost 6 bases and J 2 bases, leaving 12 bases between the germline ends. The CDR3 extends over 14 amino acids. CDR3 loop: CASTGGDPYNEQFF. The CDR3 coding sequence is TGTGCCAGCACCGGCGGGGACCCCTACAATGAGCAGTTCTTC.

This rearrangement joins TRBV7-3 to TRBJ2-2, with TRBD1 matching 10 bases. V lost 5 bases and J lost 6; bases outside the gene matches: 3. The CDR3 is 14 amino acids. In germline, CDR1 is SGHTA, CDR2 FQGTGA. CDR3 in amino acids: CASSPGQGAGELFF. The CDR3 region has the DNA TGTGCCAGCAGCCCCGGACAGGGGGCCGGGGAGCTGTTTTTT.